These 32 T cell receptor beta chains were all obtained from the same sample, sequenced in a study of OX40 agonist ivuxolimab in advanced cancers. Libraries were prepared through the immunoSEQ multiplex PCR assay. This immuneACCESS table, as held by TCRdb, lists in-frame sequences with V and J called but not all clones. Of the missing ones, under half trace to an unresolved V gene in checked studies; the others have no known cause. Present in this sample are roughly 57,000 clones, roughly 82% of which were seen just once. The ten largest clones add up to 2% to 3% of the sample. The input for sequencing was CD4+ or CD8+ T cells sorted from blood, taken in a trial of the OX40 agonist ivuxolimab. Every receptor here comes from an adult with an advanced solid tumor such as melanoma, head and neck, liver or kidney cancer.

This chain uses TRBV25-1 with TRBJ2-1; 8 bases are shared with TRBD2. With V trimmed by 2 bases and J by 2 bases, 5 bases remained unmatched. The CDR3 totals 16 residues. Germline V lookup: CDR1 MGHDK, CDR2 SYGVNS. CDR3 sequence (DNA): TGTGCCAGCAGTGAAGTAGCGGGGAGGACCTACAATGAGCAGTTCTTC. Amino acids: CASSEVAGRTYNEQFF.

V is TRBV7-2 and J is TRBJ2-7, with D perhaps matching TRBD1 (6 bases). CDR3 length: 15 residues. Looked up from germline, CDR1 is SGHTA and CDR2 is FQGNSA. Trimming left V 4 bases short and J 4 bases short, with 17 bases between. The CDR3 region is CASSSNPGQSYEQYF. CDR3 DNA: TGTGCCAGCAGCTCGAATCCGGGACAAAGTTACGAGCAGTACTTC.

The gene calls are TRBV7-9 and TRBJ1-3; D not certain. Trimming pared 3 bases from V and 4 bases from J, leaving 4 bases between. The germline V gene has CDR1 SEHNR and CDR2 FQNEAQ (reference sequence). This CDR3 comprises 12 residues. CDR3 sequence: CASSLEGNTIYF. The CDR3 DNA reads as TGTGCCAGCAGCTTGGAAGGAAACACCATATATTTT.

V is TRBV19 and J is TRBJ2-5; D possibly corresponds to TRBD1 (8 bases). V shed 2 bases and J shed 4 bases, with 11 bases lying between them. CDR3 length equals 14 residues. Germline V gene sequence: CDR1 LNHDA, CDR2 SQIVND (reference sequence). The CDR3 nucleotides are TGTGCCAGTAGTATAACAGGGGGGGGAGAGACCCAGTACTTC. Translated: CASSITGGGETQYF.

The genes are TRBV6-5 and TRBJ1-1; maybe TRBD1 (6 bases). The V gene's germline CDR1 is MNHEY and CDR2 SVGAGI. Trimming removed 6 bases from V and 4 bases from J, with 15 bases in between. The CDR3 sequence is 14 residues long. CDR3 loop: CASSLQGFSTEAFF. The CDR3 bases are TGTGCCAGCAGCTTACAGGGCTTTAGCACTGAAGCTTTCTTT.

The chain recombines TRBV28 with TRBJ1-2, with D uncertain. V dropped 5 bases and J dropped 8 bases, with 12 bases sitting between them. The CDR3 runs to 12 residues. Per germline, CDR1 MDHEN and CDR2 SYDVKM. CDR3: CASSPGVGGYTF. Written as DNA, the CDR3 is TGTGCCAGCAGTCCCGGGGTGGGAGGCTACACCTTC.

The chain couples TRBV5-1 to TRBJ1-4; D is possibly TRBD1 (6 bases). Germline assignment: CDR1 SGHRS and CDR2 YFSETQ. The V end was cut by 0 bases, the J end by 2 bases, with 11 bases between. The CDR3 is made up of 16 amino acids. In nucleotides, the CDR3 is TGCGCCAGCAGCTTGGCCAGGGGAGGGACTAATGAAAAACTGTTTTTT. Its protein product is CASSLARGGTNEKLFF.

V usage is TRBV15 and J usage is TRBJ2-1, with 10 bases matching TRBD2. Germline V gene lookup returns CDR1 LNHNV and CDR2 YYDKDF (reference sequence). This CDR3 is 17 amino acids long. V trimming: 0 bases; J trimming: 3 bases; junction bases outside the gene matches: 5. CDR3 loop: CATSRDRAGGFYNEQFF. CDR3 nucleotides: TGTGCCACCAGCAGAGATCGAGCGGGGGGGTTCTACAATGAGCAGTTCTTC. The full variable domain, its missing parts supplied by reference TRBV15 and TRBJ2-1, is DAMVIQNPRYQVTQFGKPVTLSCSQTLNHNVMYWYQQKSSQAPKLLFHYYDKDFNNEADTPDNFQSRRPNTSFCFLDIRSPGLGDTAMYLCATSRDRAGGFYNEQFFGPGTRLTVL.

The CDR3 nucleotides read TGTGCCAGCAGCCCCGGACAGGGAGGTACTGAAGCTTTCTTT. Its protein product is CASSPGQGGTEAFF. The chain is built from TRBV7-9 and TRBJ1-1, with 8 bases that match TRBD1. J was trimmed by 5 bases and V by 5 bases; bases with no gene match: 7. The CDR3 is 14 residues long. Germline-derived CDR1 and CDR2 are SEHNR and FQNEAQ (reference sequence).

The CDR3 loop is CASSPRRGGWNQPQHF. The DNA for the CDR3 is TGTGCCAGCAGTCCCCGCCGCGGGGGTTGGAATCAGCCCCAGCATTTT. This chain joins TRBV28 and TRBJ1-5; TRBD1 is a possible D gene (5 bases). This CDR3 region has 16 residues. The germline gives CDR1 MDHEN, CDR2 SYDVKM. Trimming left V 5 bases short and J 4 bases short, with 18 bases between. The whole variable domain, remainder taken from reference TRBV28 and TRBJ1-5, is DVKVTQSSRYLVKRTGEKVFLECVQDMDHENMFWYRQDPGLGLRLIYFSYDVKMKEKGDIPEGYSVSREKKERFSLILESASTNQTSMYLCASSPRRGGWNQPQHFGDGTRLSIL.

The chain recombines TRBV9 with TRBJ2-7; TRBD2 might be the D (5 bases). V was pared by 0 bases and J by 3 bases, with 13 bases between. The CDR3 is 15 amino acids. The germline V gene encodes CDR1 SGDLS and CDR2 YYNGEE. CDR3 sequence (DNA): TGTGCCAGCAGCGTAGGTAGGTCGGGAAACTACGAGCAGTACTTC. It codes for CASSVGRSGNYEQYF. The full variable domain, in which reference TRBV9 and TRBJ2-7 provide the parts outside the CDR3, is DSGVTQTPKHLITATGQRVTLRCSPRSGDLSVYWYQQSLDQGLQFLIQYYNGEERAKGNILERFSAQQFPDLHSELNLSSLELGDSALYFCASSVGRSGNYEQYFGPGTRLTVT.

CDR3 loop: CASSLARQTQYF. The CDR3 DNA reads as TGTGCCAGCAGCTTAGCCAGGCAGACCCAGTACTTC. This chain uses TRBV7-8 with TRBJ2-5, with D unresolved. The CDR3 spans 12 residues. V was cut by 0 bases and J by 6 bases, with 5 bases left in between. Per germline, CDR1 SGHVS and CDR2 FQNEAQ.

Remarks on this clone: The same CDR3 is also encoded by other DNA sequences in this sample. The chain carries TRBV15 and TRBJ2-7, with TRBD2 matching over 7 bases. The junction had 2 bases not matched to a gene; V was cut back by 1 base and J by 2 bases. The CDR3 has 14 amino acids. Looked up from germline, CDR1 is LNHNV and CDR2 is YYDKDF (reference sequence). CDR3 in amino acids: CATSRAGGPYEQYF. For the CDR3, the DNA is TGTGCCACCAGCAGAGCGGGGGGACCCTACGAGCAGTACTTC. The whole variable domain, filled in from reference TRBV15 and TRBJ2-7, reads DAMVIQNPRYQVTQFGKPVTLSCSQTLNHNVMYWYQQKSSQAPKLLFHYYDKDFNNEADTPDNFQSRRPNTSFCFLDIRSPGLGDTAMYLCATSRAGGPYEQYFGPGTRLTVT.

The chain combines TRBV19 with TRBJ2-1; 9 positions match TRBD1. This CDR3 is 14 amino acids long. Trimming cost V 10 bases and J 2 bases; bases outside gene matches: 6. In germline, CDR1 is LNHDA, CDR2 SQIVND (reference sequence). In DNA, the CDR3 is TGTGCCACAAGAGGGACAGGGACCTACAATGAGCAGTTCTTC. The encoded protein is CATRGTGTYNEQFF.

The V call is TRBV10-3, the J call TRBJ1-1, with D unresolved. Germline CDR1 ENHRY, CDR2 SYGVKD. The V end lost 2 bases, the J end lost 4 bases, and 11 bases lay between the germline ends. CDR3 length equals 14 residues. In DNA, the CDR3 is TGTGCCATCAGTGAGGGCCTCGCTCCCACTGAAGCTTTCTTT. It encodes CAISEGLAPTEAFF.

The DNA of the CDR3 is TGTGCCAGCAGTGATGCAGCGATGGGCAATCAGCCCCAGCATTTT. This translates into CASSDAAMGNQPQHF. The genes are TRBV2 and TRBJ1-5; D unclear. This CDR3 comprises 15 residues. Trimming pared 3 bases from V and 2 bases from J, leaving 11 bases between. From germline, CDR1 is SNHLY and CDR2 FYNNEI. Full variable domain (outside the CDR3, taken from reference TRBV2 and TRBJ1-5): EPEVTQTPSHQVTQMGQEVILRCVPISNHLYFYWYRQILGQKVEFLVSFYNNEISEKSEIFDDQFSVERPDGSNFTLKIRSTKLEDSAMYFCASSDAAMGNQPQHFGDGTRLSIL.

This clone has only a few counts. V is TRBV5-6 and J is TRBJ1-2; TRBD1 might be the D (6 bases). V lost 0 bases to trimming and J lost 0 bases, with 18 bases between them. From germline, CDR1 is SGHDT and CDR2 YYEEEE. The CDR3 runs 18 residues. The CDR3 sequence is CASSLVGAATVANYGYTF. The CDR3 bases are TGTGCCAGCAGCTTGGTGGGGGCGGCGACAGTAGCTAACTATGGCTACACCTTC.

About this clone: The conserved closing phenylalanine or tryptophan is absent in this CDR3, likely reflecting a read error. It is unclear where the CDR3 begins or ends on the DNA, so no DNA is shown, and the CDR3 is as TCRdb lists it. CDR3 residues: CASSMRKPGQGVLERSR. V is TRBV7-9 and J is TRBJ1-3; the listed D gene, TRBD1, was not tested against the DNA. The CDR3 length equals 17 residues, ends included. Germline V gives CDR1 SEHNR, CDR2 FQNEAQ (reference sequence).

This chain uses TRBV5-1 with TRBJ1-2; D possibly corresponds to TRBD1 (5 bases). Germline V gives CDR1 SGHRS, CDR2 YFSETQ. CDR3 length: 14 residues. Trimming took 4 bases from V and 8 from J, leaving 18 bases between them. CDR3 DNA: TGCGCCAGCAGCAGAGAAGGGGAGGGTCGAGGCTACACCTTC. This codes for CASSREGEGRGYTF.

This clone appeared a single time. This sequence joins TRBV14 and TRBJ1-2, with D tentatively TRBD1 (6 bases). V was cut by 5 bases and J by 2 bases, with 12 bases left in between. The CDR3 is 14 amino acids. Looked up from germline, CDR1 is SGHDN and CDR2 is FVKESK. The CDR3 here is CASSNSDRNYGYTF. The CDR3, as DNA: TGTGCCAGCAGCAATTCGGACAGAAACTATGGCTACACCTTC.

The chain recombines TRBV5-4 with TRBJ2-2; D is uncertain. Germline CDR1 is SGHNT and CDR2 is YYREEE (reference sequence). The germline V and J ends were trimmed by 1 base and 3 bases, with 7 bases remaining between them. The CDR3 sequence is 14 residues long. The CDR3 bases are TGTGCCAGCAGCTTGTCGAGCCACACCGGGGAGCTGTTTTTT. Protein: CASSLSSHTGELFF.

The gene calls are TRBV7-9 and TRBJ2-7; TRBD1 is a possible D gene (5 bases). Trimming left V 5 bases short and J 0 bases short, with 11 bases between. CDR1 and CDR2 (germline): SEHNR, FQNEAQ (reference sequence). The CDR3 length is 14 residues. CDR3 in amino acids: CASSGAYGSYEQYF. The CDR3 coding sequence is TGTGCCAGCAGCGGGGCGTATGGCTCCTACGAGCAGTACTTC. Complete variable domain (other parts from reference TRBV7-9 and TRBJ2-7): DTGVSQNPRHKITKRGQNVTFRCDPISEHNRLYWYRQTLGQGPEFLTYFQNEAQLEKSRLLSDRFSAERPKGSFSTLEIQRTEQGDSAMYLCASSGAYGSYEQYFGPGTRLTVT.

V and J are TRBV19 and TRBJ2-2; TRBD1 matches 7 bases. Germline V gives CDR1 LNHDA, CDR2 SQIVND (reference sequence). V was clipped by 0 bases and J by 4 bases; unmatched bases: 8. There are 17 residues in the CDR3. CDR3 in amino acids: CASSIDVHRGSTGELFF. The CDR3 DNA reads TGTGCCAGTAGTATAGACGTACACAGGGGATCCACCGGGGAGCTGTTTTTT.

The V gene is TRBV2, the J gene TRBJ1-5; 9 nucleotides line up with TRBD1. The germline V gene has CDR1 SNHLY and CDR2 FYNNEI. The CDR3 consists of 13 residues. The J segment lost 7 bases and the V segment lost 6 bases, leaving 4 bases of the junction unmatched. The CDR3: CASRRTGEQPQHF. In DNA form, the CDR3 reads TGTGCCAGCAGGAGGACAGGGGAACAGCCCCAGCATTTT.

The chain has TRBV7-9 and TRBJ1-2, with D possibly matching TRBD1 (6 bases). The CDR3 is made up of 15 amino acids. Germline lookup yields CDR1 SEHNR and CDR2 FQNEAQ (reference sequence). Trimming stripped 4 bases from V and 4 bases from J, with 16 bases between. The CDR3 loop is CASSSADREIYGYTF. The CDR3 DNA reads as TGTGCCAGCAGCTCAGCGGACAGAGAGATCTATGGCTACACCTTC.

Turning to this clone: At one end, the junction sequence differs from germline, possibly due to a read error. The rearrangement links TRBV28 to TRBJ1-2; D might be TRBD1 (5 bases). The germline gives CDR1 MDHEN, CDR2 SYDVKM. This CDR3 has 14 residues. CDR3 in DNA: TGTGCCAGCAGTTTAATGGACATCCTATATGGCTACACCTTT. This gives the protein CASSLMDILYGYTF.

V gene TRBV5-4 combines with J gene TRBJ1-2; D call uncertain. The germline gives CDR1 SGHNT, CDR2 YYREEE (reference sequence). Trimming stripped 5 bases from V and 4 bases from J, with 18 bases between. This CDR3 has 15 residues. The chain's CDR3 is CASRRSVGKTYGYTF. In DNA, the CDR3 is TGTGCCAGCAGGAGGTCCGTAGGAAAGACCTATGGCTACACCTTC.

The CDR3 loop is CASSRSGQGAGSNQPQHF. The DNA for the CDR3 is TGTGCCAGCAGCAGAAGTGGACAGGGGGCCGGAAGCAATCAGCCCCAGCATTTT. The rearrangement uses TRBV27 and TRBJ1-5; 11 bases are shared with TRBD1. Germline trimming cut 6 bases from V and 1 base from J; bases unmatched to any gene: 11. Germline assignment: CDR1 MNHEY and CDR2 SMNVEV (reference sequence). The CDR3 runs 18 residues.

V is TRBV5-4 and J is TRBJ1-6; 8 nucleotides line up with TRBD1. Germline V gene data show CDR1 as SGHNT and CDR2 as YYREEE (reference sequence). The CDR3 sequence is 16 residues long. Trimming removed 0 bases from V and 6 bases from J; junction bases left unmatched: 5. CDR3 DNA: TGTGCCAGCAGCTTGGACAGGGGGAGGGGTAATTCACCCCTCCACTTT. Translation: CASSLDRGRGNSPLHF.

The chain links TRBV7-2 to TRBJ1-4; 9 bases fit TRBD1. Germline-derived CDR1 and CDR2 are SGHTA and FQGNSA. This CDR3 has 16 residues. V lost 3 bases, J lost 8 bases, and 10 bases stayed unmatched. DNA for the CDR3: TGTGCCAGCAGCTTTGGGACAGGGAATGGAGAAGAAAAACTGTTTTTT. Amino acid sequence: CASSFGTGNGEEKLFF.

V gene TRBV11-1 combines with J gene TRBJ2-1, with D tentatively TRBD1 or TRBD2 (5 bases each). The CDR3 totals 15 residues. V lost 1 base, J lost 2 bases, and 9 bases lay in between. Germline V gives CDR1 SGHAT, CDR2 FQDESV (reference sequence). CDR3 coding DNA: TGTGCCAGCAGCTTAGTGAGGGGTCCCTACAATGAGCAGTTCTTC. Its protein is CASSLVRGPYNEQFF.

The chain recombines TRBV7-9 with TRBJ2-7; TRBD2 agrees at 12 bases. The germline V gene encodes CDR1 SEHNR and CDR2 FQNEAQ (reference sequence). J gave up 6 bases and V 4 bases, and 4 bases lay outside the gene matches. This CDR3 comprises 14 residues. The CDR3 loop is CASSSSGGALEQYF. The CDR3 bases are TGTGCCAGCAGCTCTAGCGGGGGGGCCCTCGAGCAGTACTTC.